Following are 26 T cell receptor beta chains from one sample sequenced in a study of CD8 T cells in ankylosing spondylitis. TCRdb passed the 5' RACE reads through MiXCR, listing each CDR3 protein once. The table lists 100,000 to 150,000 distinct CDR3 sequences, around 9% of them singletons. Material: blood, either unsorted or a sorted T cell fraction (not recorded which). The receptors shown here come from a male donor with ankylosing spondylitis or in good health (not recorded which).

With respect to this clonotype: Since a much larger clone is just one base distant, this may be a read error. The chain combines TRBV12-3 or TRBV12-4 with TRBJ2-6; TRBD1 might be the D (6 bases). V shed 6 bases and J shed 6 bases, with 18 bases lying between them. This CDR3 has 16 amino acids. The CDR3 sequence is CASRSDRLVEANVLTF. The CDR3, as DNA: TGTGCCAGCAGAAGCGACAGGTTGGTTGAGGCCAACGTCCTGACTTTC.

The chain has TRBV28 and TRBJ1-2; TRBD1 aligns across 7 bases. Germline CDR1 reads MDHEN; CDR2 reads SYDVKM. The CDR3 extends over 14 amino acids. V lost 6 bases and J lost 3; bases outside the gene matches: 7. The CDR3: CASSLPGTDYGYTF. CDR3 bases: TGTGCCAGCAGCCTCCCCGGGACAGACTATGGCTACACCTTC.

This clonotype was seen a handful of times. This sequence joins TRBV18 and TRBJ2-7; possible D gene TRBD1, 5 bases. CDR3 size: 13 residues. From germline, CDR1 is KGHSH and CDR2 LQKENI. V lost 8 bases and J lost 0, with 11 bases in between. CDR3 loop: CASERDSSYEQYF. CDR3 sequence (DNA): TGTGCCAGCGAAAGAGACAGCTCCTACGAGCAGTACTTC. The entire variable domain, with the rest obtained from reference TRBV18 and TRBJ2-7, is as follows: NAGVMQNPRHLVRRRGQEARLRCSPMKGHSHVYWYRQLPEEGLKFMVYLQKENIIDESGMPKERFSAEFPKEGPSILRIQQVVRGDSAAYFCASERDSSYEQYFGPGTRLTVT.

This clonotype came up once. The rearrangement joins TRBV12-3 or TRBV12-4 to TRBJ2-5; D perhaps matches TRBD1 (5 bases). V was cut by 3 bases and J by 5 bases, with 10 bases left in between. There are 13 residues in the CDR3. CDR3 residues: CASSFRVEETQYF. The CDR3, as DNA: TGTGCCAGCAGTTTCAGGGTTGAGGAGACCCAGTACTTC.

This sequence joins TRBV7-8 and TRBJ2-6, with TRBD2 identical over 7 bases. This CDR3 contains 18 residues. Germline V gene data show CDR1 as SGHVS and CDR2 as FQNEAQ. After removal of 1 base from V and 2 bases from J, the junction contained 8 bases not matched to a gene. The CDR3 coding sequence is TGTGCCAGCAGCTTAGGGGGAAGCGGGATTCCTGGGGCCAACGTCCTGACTTTC. This encodes CASSLGGSGIPGANVLTF.

On this clonotype itself: This may be a read error: a much more frequent sequence differs by one nucleotide. The V call is TRBV15, the J call TRBJ2-4, with D perhaps TRBD2 (6 bases). Per germline, CDR1 LNHNV and CDR2 YYDKDF (reference sequence). The CDR3 is 14 amino acids. DNA of the CDR3: TGTGCCAGCAGCAGAGGGACTGGCCCAGCGAGTCAGTACTTC. This translates into CASSRGTGPASQYF.

This clonotype occurred many times. V and J are TRBV12-3 or TRBV12-4 and TRBJ2-3; 12 bases are shared with TRBD2. The CDR3 contains 19 residues. Trimming took 5 bases from V and 4 from J; bases not matched to a gene: 16. CDR3 residues: CASSETGRRLAGVSDTQYF. CDR3 DNA: TGTGCCAGCAGTGAAACCGGGCGCAGACTAGCGGGAGTGTCAGATACGCAGTATTTT.

This clonotype occurred a few times. This chain connects TRBV29-1 to TRBJ2-3; TRBD1 agrees at 11 bases. V lost 1 base and J lost 6; bases outside the gene matches: 6. The length of the CDR3 is 15 residues. The germline CDR1 and CDR2 sequences are SQVTM and ANQGSEA. CDR3 nucleotide sequence: TGCAGCGTTGAAGGGACAGGGGGCTTGGCGGATACGCAGTATTTT. Its translation is CSVEGTGGLADTQYF.

This clonotype was found many times. The genes are TRBV14 and TRBJ2-3; TRBD2 matches 11 bases. This CDR3 region has 12 residues. Germline values: CDR1 SGHDN, CDR2 FVKESK. The V gene end was trimmed by 5 bases and the J gene end by 14 bases; junction bases not matched to a gene: 6. CDR3 nucleotides: TGTGCCAGCAGCGGTAGCGGGAGGGTGCCGTATTTT. This encodes CASSGSGRVPYF. Using reference TRBV14 and TRBJ2-3 for the parts outside the CDR3, the full variable domain is EAGVTQFPSHSVIEKGQTVTLRCDPISGHDNLYWYRRVMGKEIKFLLHFVKESKQDESGMPNNRFLAERTGGTYSTLKVQPAELEDSGVYFCASSGSGRVPYFGPGTRLTVL.

This clonotype appeared many times. This chain uses TRBV4-3 with TRBJ2-7; D is possibly TRBD1 (5 bases). The CDR3 spans 14 residues. V was pared by 0 bases and J by 7 bases, with 13 bases between. The V gene's germline CDR1 is LGHNA and CDR2 YSLEER. DNA of the CDR3: TGCGCCAGCAGCCAAGATAGGGGCTCAACAGAGCAGTACTTC. It translates to CASSQDRGSTEQYF.

The chain combines TRBV12-3 or TRBV12-4 with TRBJ2-6, with 10 bases lining up with TRBD1. This CDR3 comprises 18 residues. V lost 4 bases and J lost 1; bases outside the gene matches: 7. Here the CDR3 reads CASSYSWDRGSGANVLTF. The CDR3 DNA reads TGTGCCAGCAGTTACAGTTGGGACAGGGGATCTGGGGCCAACGTCCTGACTTTC.

The V and J genes are TRBV20-1 and TRBJ1-2; D possibly corresponds to TRBD1 (6 bases). The CDR3 runs to 16 residues. V was pared by 5 bases and J by 0 bases, with 19 bases between. Germline-derived CDR1 and CDR2 are DFQATT and SNEGSKA (reference sequence). Here the CDR3 reads CSAAHGTPKANYGYTF. The CDR3 DNA reads as TGCAGTGCTGCACATGGGACACCAAAGGCTAACTATGGCTACACCTTC.

A word on this clonotype: A much larger clone is a single base away; this may be a read error. The chain has TRBV5-1 and TRBJ2-6, with D tentatively TRBD1 (5 bases). The CDR3 has 15 amino acids. The V gene's germline CDR1 is SGHRS and CDR2 YFSETQ. The CDR3 loop is CASSLLTSGANGLTF. The CDR3 nucleotides read TGCGCCAGCAGCTTGCTGACCTCTGGGGCCAACGGCCTGACTTTC.

This clonotype was observed a handful of times. V usage is TRBV5-1 and J usage is TRBJ2-3; D is uncertain. This CDR3 has 14 amino acids. V lost 0 bases and J 1 base, leaving 6 bases between the germline ends. Germline V lookup: CDR1 SGHRS, CDR2 YFSETQ. Here the CDR3 DNA reads TGCGCCAGCAGCTTGGGGGCCCGCACAGATACGCAGTATTTT. Translation gives CASSLGARTDTQYF.

This rearrangement joins TRBV7-2 to TRBJ2-1; 12 nucleotides line up with TRBD2. CDR3 length: 17 amino acids. CDR1 is SGHTA, CDR2 FQGNSA, per germline. V lost 4 bases and J lost 6; bases outside the gene matches: 10. The CDR3 coding sequence is TGTGCCAGCAGCTCCACTAGCCCGACTAGCGGGAGCAATGAGCAGTTCTTC. Its protein is CASSSTSPTSGSNEQFF.

This clonotype was picked up many times. The chain couples TRBV21-1 to TRBJ2-7; TRBD1, the table's D call, lacks a check against the DNA. TRBV21-1 has pseudogene status. The CDR3 sequence is 13 residues long. The CDR3, as DNA: TGTGCCAGCAGCAACAAGGGGTTAAGCGAGCAGTACTTC. Encoded protein: CASSNKGLSEQYF.

This clonotype was detected a few times. The chain has TRBV19 and TRBJ2-1, with 7 bases matching TRBD2. The CDR3 has 14 residues. J gave up 9 bases and V 4 bases, and 9 bases lay outside the gene matches. Germline V lookup: CDR1 LNHDA, CDR2 SQIVND (reference sequence). The CDR3 spells CASSRPTSSFEQFF. CDR3 DNA sequence: TGTGCCAGTAGTAGACCGACTAGCAGTTTTGAGCAGTTCTTC.

In this sample, this clonotype turned up many times. The chain couples TRBV7-6 to TRBJ2-3; D unclear. CDR1 is SGHVS, CDR2 FNYEAQ, per germline. The CDR3 runs to 13 residues. V shed 4 bases and J shed 3 bases, with 8 bases lying between them. The CDR3 loop reads CASSSMRTDTQYF. For the CDR3, the DNA is TGTGCCAGCAGCTCCATGAGGACAGATACGCAGTATTTT.

This chain uses TRBV4-3 with TRBJ2-1; TRBD1 matches at 7 bases. This CDR3 is 16 amino acids long. The germline V gene encodes CDR1 LGHNA and CDR2 YSLEER. The junction had 6 bases not matched to a gene; V was cut back by 0 bases and J by 4 bases. The CDR3, as DNA: TGCGCCAGCAGCCAAGATTGGACAGGCACTTACAATGAGCAGTTCTTC. It is translated as CASSQDWTGTYNEQFF.

This clonotype was picked up a small number of times. The CDR3 region has the DNA TGTGCCAGCAGCGGTACCCCGGGCGAGCAGTTCTTC. The encoded protein is CASSGTPGEQFF. V usage is TRBV9 and J usage is TRBJ2-1; D not resolved. Trimming took off 3 bases at V and 10 bases at J, with 11 bases between the two ends. The CDR3 runs to 12 residues. Germline CDR1 is SGDLS and CDR2 is YYNGEE.

This clonotype has at least ten counts. The chain links TRBV7-2 to TRBJ2-3; TRBD1 might be the D (7 bases). The CDR3 loop spans 16 amino acids. Trimming pared 1 base from V and 4 bases from J, leaving 15 bases between. The germline gives CDR1 SGHTA, CDR2 FQGNSA. The DNA of the CDR3 is TGTGCCAGCAGCTTAGATTCCGGCAGGGGGGCAGATACGCAGTATTTT. Translating gives CASSLDSGRGADTQYF.

This clonotype has just a few counts. V is TRBV20-1 and J is TRBJ2-5; 16 nucleotides agree with TRBD2. This CDR3 has 18 amino acids. The V segment lost 3 bases and the J segment 4 bases; nucleotides outside the gene matches: 11. The germline V gene encodes CDR1 DFQATT and CDR2 SNEGSKA (reference sequence). Written as DNA, the CDR3 is TGCAGTGCTAGGGCTCCGGGACTAGCGGGAGGGCGGGGAGAGACCCAGTACTTC. Its protein is CSARAPGLAGGRGETQYF.

This clonotype was counted many times. This rearrangement joins TRBV20-1 to TRBJ2-1; 14 bases are a match to TRBD2. Germline trimming cut 6 bases from V and 0 bases from J; bases unmatched to any gene: 7. CDR1 is DFQATT, CDR2 SNEGSKA, per germline (reference sequence). The CDR3 runs to 17 residues. In nucleotides, the CDR3 is TGCAGTGCCCCGGGACTAGCGGGAGCCACCTCCTACAATGAGCAGTTCTTC. It yields the protein CSAPGLAGATSYNEQFF.

J is TRBJ2-1 and V is TRBV7-2; 7 bases are a match to TRBD1. The DNA end lines up better with TRBJ2-7; the J call may be wrong. The CDR3 has 11 amino acids. Germline values: CDR1 SGHTA, CDR2 FQGNSA. CDR3 in amino acids: CASSRTGLQYF. The CDR3 DNA sequence: TGTGCCAGCAGCCGGACAGGCTTACAGTACTTC.

This clonotype showed up just a few times. The chain recombines TRBV3-1 with TRBJ2-4; D is undetermined. CDR1 and CDR2 from the germline V gene are LGHDT and YNNKEL (reference sequence). V was trimmed by 4 bases and J by 1 base, leaving 8 bases between them. The CDR3 sequence is 14 residues long. The CDR3 sequence is CASSLLQAKNIQYF. CDR3 bases: TGTGCCAGCAGCCTCTTACAGGCCAAAAACATTCAGTACTTC. The full variable domain, completed using reference TRBV3-1 and TRBJ2-4, is DTAVSQTPKYLVTQMGNDKSIKCEQNLGHDTMYWYKQDSKKFLKIMFSYNNKELIINETVPNRFSPKSPDKAHLNLHINSLELGDSAVYFCASSLLQAKNIQYFGAGTRLSVL.

Ten or more counts support this clonotype. The V gene is TRBV7-2, the J gene TRBJ1-2, with 7 nucleotides matching TRBD1. The germline CDR1 and CDR2 sequences are SGHTA and FQGNSA. Germline trimming cut 2 bases from V and 7 bases from J; bases unmatched to any gene: 10. The CDR3 runs 15 residues. The CDR3 coding sequence is TGTGCCAGCAGCTTACGACAGGGACATTCGAGTGGCTACACCTTC. It is translated as CASSLRQGHSSGYTF.